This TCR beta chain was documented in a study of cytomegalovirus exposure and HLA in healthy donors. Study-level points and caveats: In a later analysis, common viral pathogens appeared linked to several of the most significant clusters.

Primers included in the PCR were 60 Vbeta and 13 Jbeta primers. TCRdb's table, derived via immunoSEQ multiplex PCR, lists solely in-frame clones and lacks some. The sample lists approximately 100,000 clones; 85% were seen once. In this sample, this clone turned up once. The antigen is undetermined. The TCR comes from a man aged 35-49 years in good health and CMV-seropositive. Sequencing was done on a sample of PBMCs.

CDR3 loop: CSASSTDTQYF. Here the CDR3 DNA reads TGCAGCGCCTCTAGCACAGATACGCAGTATTTT. This chain links TRBV29-1 with TRBJ2-3; D gene unclear. The CDR3 sequence is 11 residues long. The V end was cut by 7 bases, the J end by 0 bases, with 5 bases between. Germline V lookup: CDR1 SQVTM, CDR2 ANQGSEA.